This TCR beta chain stems from a study of OX40 agonist ivuxolimab in advanced cancers. V trimming: 3 bases; J trimming: 4 bases; junction bases outside the gene matches: 14. The CDR3 covers 19 residues. CDR1 is MDHEN, CDR2 SYDVKM, per germline. As for this clone: Its antigen is still unknown.

The table came from immunoSEQ multiplex PCR; TCRdb's copy has only in-frame clones and leaves some out. The table shows around 44,000 clones, with around 85% occurring only once. Study-wide points: The average count of expanded clones was higher among CD8+ T cells than among CD4+.

The sequence was obtained from an adult with an advanced solid tumor such as melanoma, head and neck, liver or kidney cancer. Sequenced material: CD4+ or CD8+ T cells sorted from blood, taken in a trial of the OX40 agonist ivuxolimab. The gene calls are TRBV28 and TRBJ2-3; 12 nucleotides match TRBD2. CDR3 amino acids: CASSLNPGLAGGSADTQYF. CDR3 DNA sequence: TGTGCCAGCAGTTTGAATCCGGGACTAGCGGGCGGTAGCGCAGATACGCAGTATTTT. The entire variable domain, with the rest obtained from reference TRBV28 and TRBJ2-3, is as follows: DVKVTQSSRYLVKRTGEKVFLECVQDMDHENMFWYRQDPGLGLRLIYFSYDVKMKEKGDIPEGYSVSREKKERFSLILESASTNQTSMYLCASSLNPGLAGGSADTQYFGPGTRLTVL.